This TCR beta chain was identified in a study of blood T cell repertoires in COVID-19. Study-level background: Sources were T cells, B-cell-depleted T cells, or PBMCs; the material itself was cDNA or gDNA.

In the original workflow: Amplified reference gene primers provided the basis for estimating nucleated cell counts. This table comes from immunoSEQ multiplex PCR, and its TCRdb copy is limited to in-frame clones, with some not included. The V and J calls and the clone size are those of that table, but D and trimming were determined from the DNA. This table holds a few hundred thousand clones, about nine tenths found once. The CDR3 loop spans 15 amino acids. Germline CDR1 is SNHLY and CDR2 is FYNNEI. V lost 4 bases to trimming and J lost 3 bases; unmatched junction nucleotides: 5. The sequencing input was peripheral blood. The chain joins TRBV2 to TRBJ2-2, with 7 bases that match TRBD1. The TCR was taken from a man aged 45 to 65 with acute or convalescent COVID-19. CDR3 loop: CASSVSGTDTGELFF. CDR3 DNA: TGTGCCAGCAGTGTTTCCGGGACAGACACCGGGGAGCTGTTTTTT. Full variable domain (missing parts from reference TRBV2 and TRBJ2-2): EPEVTQTPSHQVTQMGQEVILRCVPISNHLYFYWYRQILGQKVEFLVSFYNNEISEKSEIFDDQFSVERPDGSNFTLKIRSTKLEDSAMYFCASSVSGTDTGELFFGEGSRLTVL.